The 28 T cell receptor beta chains presented below share a single source sample, sequenced in a study of Ad26.COV2.S vaccination and SARS-CoV-2 variants. Treatment described: about 20 received Ad26.COV2.S at low or high dose, single or two shots; roughly 5 received placebo; per-sample allocation not given. Specimen acquisition occurred on day 63 following the initial vaccine or placebo injection. Profiling relied on immunoSEQ multiplex PCR, and the TCRdb table lists in-frame clones only, not all of them. The data hold a few hundred thousand clones, with over 75% observed a single time. Sequenced material: peripheral blood, taken in a trial of Ad26.COV2.S vaccine versus placebo. The receptor source for this set is a person between 18 and 65 years old who received the Ad26.COV2.S COVID-19 vaccine or a placebo.

The chain uses TRBV21-1 and TRBJ1-2; the table's D call of TRBD1 was not tested on the DNA. TRBV21-1 is termed a pseudogene. CDR3 size: 15 residues. CDR3 loop: CASSGLRQGNYGYTF. The CDR3 DNA follows: TGTGCCAGCAGCGGGCTCAGACAGGGTAACTATGGCTACACCTTC.

The chain links TRBV14 to TRBJ1-1; weak D call: TRBD1 (5 bases). Trimming pared 7 bases from V and 5 bases from J, leaving 20 bases between. There are 15 residues in the CDR3. Per germline, CDR1 SGHDN and CDR2 FVKESK. DNA of the CDR3: TGTGCCAGCACCCCGGGCCTCGGGGCGGAGACTGAAGCTTTCTTT. Translating it yields CASTPGLGAETEAFF.

This clone occurred a few times. The chain joins TRBV12-3 or TRBV12-4 to TRBJ2-7; no firm D call. The CDR3 sequence is 13 residues long. V lost 5 bases, J lost 2 bases, and 10 bases lay in between. The CDR3 DNA is TGTGCCAGCAGTCCCCCGAAAGCCTACGAGCAGTACTTC. Translated: CASSPPKAYEQYF.

This clone occurred once. The V and J genes are TRBV19 and TRBJ2-7; D may be TRBD1 (5 bases). V lost 3 bases and J lost 0, with 12 bases in between. Germline values: CDR1 LNHDA, CDR2 SQIVND (reference sequence). The CDR3 extends over 15 amino acids. The CDR3 here is CASSISLQGSYEQYF. CDR3 nucleotide sequence: TGTGCCAGTAGTATCAGCCTCCAGGGCTCCTACGAGCAGTACTTC.

The genes are TRBV12-3 or TRBV12-4 and TRBJ1-1; unclear D gene. Trimming took 6 bases from V and 5 from J, leaving 13 bases between them. This CDR3 region has 13 residues. CDR3 amino acids: CASSELRATEAFF. The DNA of the CDR3 is TGTGCCAGCAGCGAACTCCGGGCTACTGAAGCTTTCTTT.

The CDR3 DNA reads as TGTGCCAGCAGCTTAGGGACAGGGAACCGCGAGCAGTACTTC. Protein: CASSLGTGNREQYF. The rearrangement uses TRBV13 and TRBJ2-7; 7 bases agree with TRBD1. The junction had 5 bases not matched to a gene; V was cut back by 0 bases and J by 6 bases. Germline V gene sequence: CDR1 PRHDT, CDR2 FYEKMQ (reference sequence). The CDR3 contains 14 residues.

V usage is TRBV6-6 and J usage is TRBJ1-4, with D perhaps TRBD1 (6 bases). V was clipped by 10 bases and J by 3 bases, with 18 bases between them. The germline gives CDR1 MNHNY, CDR2 SVGAGI (reference sequence). The CDR3 is made up of 15 amino acids. The CDR3 region has the DNA TGTGCCATCGCTGACAGGAAGACGTCTAATGAAAAACTGTTTTTT. Its translation is CAIADRKTSNEKLFF.

The V and J genes are TRBV6-5 and TRBJ2-6; unclear D gene. The length of the CDR3 is 15 residues. The V gene's germline CDR1 is MNHEY and CDR2 SVGAGI. Trimming cost V 3 bases and J 0 bases, with 6 bases left between them. The CDR3: CASSYPSSGANVLTF. The CDR3 DNA is TGTGCCAGCAGTTATCCCAGCTCTGGGGCCAACGTCCTGACTTTC.

The chain joins TRBV19 to TRBJ1-1; TRBD1 is a possible D gene (6 bases). The germline gives CDR1 LNHDA, CDR2 SQIVND (reference sequence). This CDR3 comprises 13 residues. Trimming stripped 11 bases from V and 3 bases from J, with 16 bases between. CDR3 DNA: TGTGCCTCCAGGGGCCGGGGGGACACTGAAGCTTTCTTT. Its translation is CASRGRGDTEAFF.

The V and J genes are TRBV7-2 and TRBJ2-4; 13 bases fit TRBD2. From germline, CDR1 is SGHTA and CDR2 FQGNSA. J gave up 8 bases and V 1 base, and 2 bases lay outside the gene matches. This CDR3 has 15 amino acids. DNA for the CDR3: TGTGCCAGCAGCTTAGTACTAGCGGGGGGGGACATTCAGTACTTC. Encoded protein: CASSLVLAGGDIQYF.

The rearrangement uses TRBV18 and TRBJ1-2; maybe TRBD1 (6 bases). The germline V gene encodes CDR1 KGHSH and CDR2 LQKENI. The V end lost 0 bases, the J end lost 6 bases, and 17 bases lay between the germline ends. The CDR3 consists of 16 residues. As DNA, the CDR3 is TGTGCCAGCTCACCACCACAGGGTGGCCGATTAGATGGCTACACCTTC. It translates to CASSPPQGGRLDGYTF.

A single count supports this clone. The V call is TRBV19, the J call TRBJ2-3; 8 bases are a match to TRBD1. The CDR3 has 14 residues. V gave up 3 bases and J gave up 7 bases; unmatched junction bases: 6. Germline CDR1 is LNHDA and CDR2 is SQIVND (reference sequence). CDR3 nucleotides: TGTGCCAGTAGTATGACAGGGGCTATTAATACGCAGTATTTT. Amino acid sequence: CASSMTGAINTQYF.

V and J are TRBV5-1 and TRBJ2-2; the D is unclear. The CDR3 is 14 amino acids. Germline CDR1 and CDR2: SGHRS and YFSETQ. Trimming left V 0 bases short and J 5 bases short, with 8 bases between. In nucleotides, the CDR3 is TGCGCCAGCAGCTTGGCCTTTGGGACCGGGGAGCTGTTTTTT. It specifies CASSLAFGTGELFF.

The V call is TRBV12-3 or TRBV12-4, the J call TRBJ1-2, with a weak D call TRBD1 (5 bases). The V and J ends lost 6 bases and 3 bases respectively, with 11 bases between them. The CDR3 consists of 13 residues. This CDR3 is CASSRTPDYGYTF. CDR3 coding DNA: TGTGCCAGCAGCAGGACACCTGACTATGGCTACACCTTC.

The chain has TRBV25-1 and TRBJ1-3; D unclear. This CDR3 is 14 amino acids long. Looked up from germline, CDR1 is MGHDK and CDR2 is SYGVNS. V was clipped by 6 bases and J by 1 base, with 10 bases between them. The CDR3, as DNA: TGTGCCAGCAGGGAGGGTGGATCTGGAAACACCATATATTTT. Its protein product is CASREGGSGNTIYF.

The CDR3: CASSQEVVTGLGEKLFF. CDR3 DNA sequence: TGCGCCAGCAGCCAAGAGGTAGTTACAGGGCTGGGGGAAAAACTGTTTTTT. This rearrangement joins TRBV4-1 to TRBJ1-4; tentatively, D is TRBD1 (6 bases). The ends were cut back, 0 bases at V and 8 bases at J, with 19 bases in the middle. The CDR3 sequence is 17 residues long. Germline CDR1 reads MGHRA; CDR2 reads YSYEKL.

This chain uses TRBV6-5 with TRBJ2-5, with 9 bases aligning to TRBD2. The CDR3 is made up of 13 amino acids. In germline, CDR1 is MNHEY, CDR2 SVGAGI. The V and J ends lost 6 bases and 4 bases, in that order; junction bases with no gene match: 3. CDR3 in DNA: TGTGCCAGCAGCCGCGGGGGGGCAGAGACCCAGTACTTC. It yields the protein CASSRGGAETQYF.

V is TRBV5-1 and J is TRBJ2-1, with D perhaps matching TRBD1 or TRBD2 (5 bases each). With 3 bases removed from V and 5 bases from J, the gap between germline ends came to 15 bases. This CDR3 comprises 15 residues. Germline-derived CDR1 and CDR2 are SGHRS and YFSETQ. The CDR3 reads CASSSGRTGNNEQFF. Written as DNA, the CDR3 is TGCGCCAGCAGCTCGGGACGGACGGGGAACAATGAGCAGTTCTTC. The whole variable domain, remainder taken from reference TRBV5-1 and TRBJ2-1, is KAGVTQTPRYLIKTRGQQVTLSCSPISGHRSVSWYQQTPGQGLQFLFEYFSETQRNKGNFPGRFSGRQFSNSRSEMNVSTLELGDSALYLCASSSGRTGNNEQFFGPGTRLTVL.

This chain uses TRBV11-2 with TRBJ2-5, with 9 bases fitting TRBD2. Trimming removed 5 bases from V and 4 bases from J; junction bases left unmatched: 11. The CDR3 is 16 amino acids. Looked up from germline, CDR1 is SGHAT and CDR2 is FQNNGV. The CDR3 DNA follows: TGTGCCAGCAGCCCTAGGGCGGGGGGGACGAGAGAGACCCAGTACTTC. It encodes CASSPRAGGTRETQYF. Based on the CDR3 plus reference TRBV11-2 and TRBJ2-5, the full variable domain is EAGVAQSPRYKIIEKRQSVAFWCNPISGHATLYWYQQILGQGPKLLIQFQNNGVVDDSQLPKDRFSAERLKGVDSTLKIQPAKLEDSAVYLCASSPRAGGTRETQYFGPGTRLLVL.

V is TRBV5-1 and J is TRBJ2-1; the D is unclear. V was cut by 1 base and J by 5 bases, with 10 bases left in between. The CDR3 has 14 amino acids. Germline V gene data show CDR1 as SGHRS and CDR2 as YFSETQ. The CDR3 DNA is TGCGCCAGCAGCTTGCAGGCCAACGACAATGAGCAGTTCTTC. It specifies CASSLQANDNEQFF.

The chain's CDR3 is CASSDLLGPYEQYF. CDR3 sequence (DNA): TGTGCCAGCAGTGACCTACTGGGTCCCTACGAGCAGTACTTC. The chain is built from TRBV25-1 and TRBJ2-7; D uncertain. This CDR3 has 14 residues. Germline CDR1 and CDR2: MGHDK and SYGVNS. V lost 3 bases, J lost 2 bases, and 11 bases lay in between.

This clone was found once. J is TRBJ2-7 and V is TRBV7-6; tentatively, D is TRBD1 (5 bases). CDR1 is SGHVS and CDR2 is FNYEAQ in the germline V gene. Trimming removed 1 base at V and 2 bases at J, with 24 bases between. The CDR3 loop spans 19 amino acids. The CDR3 DNA reads as TGTGCCAGCAGCTTAGAGGGGCCCGGTGGCAGGGAAAACCCCTACGAGCAGTACTTC. Protein sequence: CASSLEGPGGRENPYEQYF.

The chain combines TRBV6-5 with TRBJ2-7, with D possibly called TRBD1 or TRBD2 (5 bases each). Germline V gene sequence: CDR1 MNHEY, CDR2 SVGAGI. The CDR3 is made up of 15 amino acids. V gave up 0 bases and J gave up 1 base, with 10 bases separating them. Here the CDR3 DNA reads TGTGCCAGCAGTTACTCGAGGGACCTATCCTACGAGCAGTACTTC. This encodes CASSYSRDLSYEQYF.

The CDR3 nucleotides are TGCGCCAGCAGCCCCTTACCCGGTTACGAGCAGTACTTC. It encodes CASSPLPGYEQYF. The rearrangement joins TRBV4-3 to TRBJ2-7; D gene uncertain. This CDR3 spans 13 amino acids. V dropped 4 bases and J dropped 4 bases, with 11 bases sitting between them. The germline V gene has CDR1 LGHNA and CDR2 YSLEER.

As regards this clone: The identical CDR3 is also encoded by other nucleotide sequences in the sample. The rearrangement links TRBV30 to TRBJ2-7; possible D gene TRBD1, 6 bases. Germline V CDR1 and CDR2: GTSNPN, SVGIG (reference sequence). The V end was cut by 0 bases, the J end by 4 bases, with 7 bases between. The CDR3 runs to 12 residues. The CDR3 DNA is TGTGCCTGGAGTGTTCAGGGGTACGAGCAGTACTTC. Amino acid sequence: CAWSVQGYEQYF.

The chain combines TRBV19 with TRBJ1-2; D not resolved. Per the germline V gene, CDR1 is LNHDA and CDR2 is SQIVND (reference sequence). V lost 11 bases and J lost 4, with 20 bases in between. CDR3 length: 14 amino acids. The CDR3 nucleotides read TGTGCCTCGAGGACCCCCGCCTTCTTCTATGGCTACACCTTC. Protein: CASRTPAFFYGYTF.

V gene TRBV14 combines with J gene TRBJ1-1; tentatively, D is TRBD1 (6 bases). The V end was cut by 2 bases, the J end by 11 bases, with 15 bases between. The length of the CDR3 is 13 residues. Looked up from germline, CDR1 is SGHDN and CDR2 is FVKESK. The CDR3 DNA follows: TGTGCCAGCAGCCAACGCGGGGGCGGGTTTGCTTTCTTT. Its translation: CASSQRGGGFAFF.

The rearrangement joins TRBV30 to TRBJ1-1; weak D call: TRBD1 (5 bases). This CDR3 has 12 amino acids. Trimming stripped 6 bases from V and 4 bases from J, with 12 bases between. Germline-derived CDR1 and CDR2 are GTSNPN and SVGIG (reference sequence). CDR3 sequence reads: CACYPGTTEAFF. The DNA of the CDR3 is TGTGCCTGCTACCCAGGGACCACTGAAGCTTTCTTT.